This TCR beta chain came from a study of T cell repertoires in ileal Crohn's disease. Study summary: M0 samples are biopsies from inflamed ileum in the resection specimen.

The V end was cut by 6 bases, the J end by 5 bases, with 14 bases between. Looked up from germline, CDR1 is LNHDA and CDR2 is SQIVND (reference sequence). CDR3 length: 14 amino acids. Clones were sequenced by immunoSEQ multiplex PCR, and TCRdb holds only the in-frame ones, with some missing. The data show approximately 11,000 clones, with around 90% seen just once and around 9.5% held by the top ten. Study-level points and caveats: Mucosal expansions were suggested to be mainly CD8 T cells. Clonal expansions were more frequent in active smokers than non-smokers at surgery. All patients with clonality above 26.8% had endoscopic recurrence.

Stated time point: inflamed ileum from the surgical specimen. A remark on this clone: No antigen is known for it.

Sequenced material: ileal tissue. The TCR originated in an adult with Crohn's disease. The V call is TRBV19, the J call TRBJ1-5; no reliable D call. For the CDR3, the DNA is TGTGCCAGTAGCCTAAGTCTATACTATCAGCCCCAGCATTTT. Residues: CASSLSLYYQPQHF.